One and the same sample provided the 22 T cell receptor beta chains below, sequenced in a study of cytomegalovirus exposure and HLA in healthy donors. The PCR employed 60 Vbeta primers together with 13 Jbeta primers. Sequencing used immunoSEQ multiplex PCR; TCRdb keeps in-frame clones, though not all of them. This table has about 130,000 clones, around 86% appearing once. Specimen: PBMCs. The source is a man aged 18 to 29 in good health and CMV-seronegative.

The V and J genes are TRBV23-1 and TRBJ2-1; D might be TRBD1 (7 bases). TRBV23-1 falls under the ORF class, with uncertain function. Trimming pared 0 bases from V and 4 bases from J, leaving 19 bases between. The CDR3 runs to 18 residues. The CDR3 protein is CASSQSGGLGQQYNEQFF. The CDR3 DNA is TGCGCCAGCAGTCAATCGGGGGGATTGGGACAGCAATACAATGAGCAGTTCTTC.

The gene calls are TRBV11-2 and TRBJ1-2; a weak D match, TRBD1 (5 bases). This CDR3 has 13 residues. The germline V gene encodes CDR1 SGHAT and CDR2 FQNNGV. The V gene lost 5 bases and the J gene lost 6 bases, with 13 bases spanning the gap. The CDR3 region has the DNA TGTGCCAGCAGCCCACGGATCAGGGATGGCTACACCTTC. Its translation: CASSPRIRDGYTF. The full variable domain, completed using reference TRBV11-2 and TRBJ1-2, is EAGVAQSPRYKIIEKRQSVAFWCNPISGHATLYWYQQILGQGPKLLIQFQNNGVVDDSQLPKDRFSAERLKGVDSTLKIQPAKLEDSAVYLCASSPRIRDGYTFGSGTRLTVV.

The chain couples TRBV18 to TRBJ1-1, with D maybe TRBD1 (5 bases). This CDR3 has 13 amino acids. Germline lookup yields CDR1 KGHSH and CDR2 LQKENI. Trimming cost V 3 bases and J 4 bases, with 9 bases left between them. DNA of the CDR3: TGTGCCAGCTCACCCGACAGAGTCACTGAAGCTTTCTTT. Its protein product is CASSPDRVTEAFF.

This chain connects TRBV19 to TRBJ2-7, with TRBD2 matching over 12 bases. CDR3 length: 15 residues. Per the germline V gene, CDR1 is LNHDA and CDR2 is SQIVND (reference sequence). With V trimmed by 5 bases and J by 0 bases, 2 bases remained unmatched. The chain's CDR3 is CASSLAGGTSYEQYF. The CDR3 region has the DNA TGTGCCAGTAGTCTAGCGGGGGGGACCTCCTACGAGCAGTACTTC.

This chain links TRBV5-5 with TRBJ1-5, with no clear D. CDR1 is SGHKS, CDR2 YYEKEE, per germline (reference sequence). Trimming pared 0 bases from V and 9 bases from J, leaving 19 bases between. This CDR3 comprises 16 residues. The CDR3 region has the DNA TGTGCCAGCAGCTTGGCGGGTCGGGGATCCCTCGGGCCCCAGCATTTT. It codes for CASSLAGRGSLGPQHF.

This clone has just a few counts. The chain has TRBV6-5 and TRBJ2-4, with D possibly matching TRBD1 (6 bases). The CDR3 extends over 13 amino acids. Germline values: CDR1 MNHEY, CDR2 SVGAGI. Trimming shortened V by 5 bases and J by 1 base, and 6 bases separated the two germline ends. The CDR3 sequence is CASSDRAKNIQYF. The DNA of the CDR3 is TGTGCCAGCAGTGACAGGGCCAAAAACATTCAGTACTTC.

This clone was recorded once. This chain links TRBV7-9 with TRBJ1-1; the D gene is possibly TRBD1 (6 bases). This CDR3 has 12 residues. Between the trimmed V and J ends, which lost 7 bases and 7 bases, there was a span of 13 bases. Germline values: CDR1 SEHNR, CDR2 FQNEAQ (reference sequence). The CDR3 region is CASTQGGCEAFF. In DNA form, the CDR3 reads TGTGCCAGCACCCAAGGGGGTTGTGAAGCTTTCTTT.

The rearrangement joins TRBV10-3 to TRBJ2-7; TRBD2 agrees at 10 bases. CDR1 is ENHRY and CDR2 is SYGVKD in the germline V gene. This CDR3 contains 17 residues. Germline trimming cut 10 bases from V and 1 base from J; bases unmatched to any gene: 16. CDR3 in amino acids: CATRAASGGQDSYEQYF. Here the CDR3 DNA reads TGTGCCACACGGGCGGCTAGCGGGGGCCAAGATTCCTACGAGCAGTACTTC.

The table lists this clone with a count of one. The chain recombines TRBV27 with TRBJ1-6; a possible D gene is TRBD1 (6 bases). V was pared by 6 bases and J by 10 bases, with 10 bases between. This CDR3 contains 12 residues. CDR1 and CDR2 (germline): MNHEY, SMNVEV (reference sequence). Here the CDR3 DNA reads TGTGCCAGCAGGGGTGGGGGCTCACCCCTCCACTTT. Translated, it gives CASRGGGSPLHF.

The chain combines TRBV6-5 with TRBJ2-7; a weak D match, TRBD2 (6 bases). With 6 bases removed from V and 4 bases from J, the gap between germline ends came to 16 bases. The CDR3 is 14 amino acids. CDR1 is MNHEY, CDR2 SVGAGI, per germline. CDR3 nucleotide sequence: TGTGCCAGCAGCCAGGGCTTCGGGGGATACGAGCAGTACTTC. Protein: CASSQGFGGYEQYF.

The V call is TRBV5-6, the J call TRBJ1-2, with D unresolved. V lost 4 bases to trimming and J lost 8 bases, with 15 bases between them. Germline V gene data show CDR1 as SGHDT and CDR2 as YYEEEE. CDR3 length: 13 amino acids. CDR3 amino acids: CASSPGPERGYTF. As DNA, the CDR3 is TGTGCCAGCAGCCCGGGTCCCGAGCGGGGCTACACCTTC.

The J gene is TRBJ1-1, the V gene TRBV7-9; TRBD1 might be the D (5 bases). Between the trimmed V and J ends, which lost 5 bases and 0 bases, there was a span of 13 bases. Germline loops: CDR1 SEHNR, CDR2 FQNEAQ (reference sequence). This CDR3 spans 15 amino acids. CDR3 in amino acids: CASSRPEGVNTEAFF. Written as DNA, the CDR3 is TGTGCCAGCAGCCGCCCCGAAGGGGTGAACACTGAAGCTTTCTTT.

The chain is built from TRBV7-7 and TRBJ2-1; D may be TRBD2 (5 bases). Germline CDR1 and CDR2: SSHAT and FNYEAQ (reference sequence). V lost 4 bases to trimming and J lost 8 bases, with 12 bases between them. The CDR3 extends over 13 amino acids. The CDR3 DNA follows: TGTGCCAGCAGCTCGGGAACTCGGCATGAGCAGTTCTTC. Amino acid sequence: CASSSGTRHEQFF. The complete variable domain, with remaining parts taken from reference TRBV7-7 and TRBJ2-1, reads GAGVSQSPRYKVTKRGQDVTLRCDPISSHATLYWYQQALGQGPEFLTYFNYEAQPDKSGLPSDRFSAERPEGSISTLTIQRTEQRDSAMYRCASSSGTRHEQFFGPGTRLTVL.

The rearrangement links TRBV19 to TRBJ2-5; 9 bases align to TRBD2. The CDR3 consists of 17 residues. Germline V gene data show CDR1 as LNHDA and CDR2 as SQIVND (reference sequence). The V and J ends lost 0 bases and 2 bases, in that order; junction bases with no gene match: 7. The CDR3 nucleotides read TGTGCCAGTAGTATAGATCGGGGAGCGGGGGGACAAGAGACCCAGTACTTC. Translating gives CASSIDRGAGGQETQYF. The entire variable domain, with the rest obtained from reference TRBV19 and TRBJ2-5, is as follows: DGGITQSPKYLFRKEGQNVTLSCEQNLNHDAMYWYRQDPGQGLRLIYYSQIVNDFQKGDIAEGYSVSREKKESFPLTVTSAQKNPTAFYLCASSIDRGAGGQETQYFGPGTRLLVL.

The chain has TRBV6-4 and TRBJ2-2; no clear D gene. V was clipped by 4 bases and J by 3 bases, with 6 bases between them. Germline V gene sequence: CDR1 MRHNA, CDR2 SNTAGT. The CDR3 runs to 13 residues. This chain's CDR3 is CASSARDTGELFF. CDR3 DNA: TGTGCCAGCAGTGCCCGCGACACCGGGGAGCTGTTTTTT.

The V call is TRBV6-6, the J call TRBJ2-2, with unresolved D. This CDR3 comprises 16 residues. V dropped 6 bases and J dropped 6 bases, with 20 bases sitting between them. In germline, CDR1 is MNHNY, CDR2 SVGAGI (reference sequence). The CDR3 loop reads CASRRLAGAQAGELFF. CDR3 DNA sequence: TGTGCCAGCAGGCGATTAGCTGGCGCACAAGCCGGGGAGCTGTTTTTT.

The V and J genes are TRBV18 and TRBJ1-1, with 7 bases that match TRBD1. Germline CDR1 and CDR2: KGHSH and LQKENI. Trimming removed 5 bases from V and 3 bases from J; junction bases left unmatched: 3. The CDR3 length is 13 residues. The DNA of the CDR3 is TGTGCCAGCTCAGCCGGGACAGACACTGAAGCTTTCTTT. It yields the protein CASSAGTDTEAFF.

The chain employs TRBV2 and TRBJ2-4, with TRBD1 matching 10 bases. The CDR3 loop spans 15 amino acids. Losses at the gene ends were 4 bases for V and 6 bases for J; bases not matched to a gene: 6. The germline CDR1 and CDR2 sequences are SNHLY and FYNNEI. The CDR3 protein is CASSVDRGRINIQYF. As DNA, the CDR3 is TGTGCCAGCAGTGTCGACAGGGGGCGGATAAACATTCAGTACTTC.

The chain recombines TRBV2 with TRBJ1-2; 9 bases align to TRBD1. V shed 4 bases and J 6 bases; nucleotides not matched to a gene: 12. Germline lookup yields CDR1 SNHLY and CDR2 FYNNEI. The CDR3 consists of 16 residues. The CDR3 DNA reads TGTGCCAGCAGTGCGGTCTTGGGACAGGGAAAGGATGGCTACACCTTC. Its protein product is CASSAVLGQGKDGYTF.

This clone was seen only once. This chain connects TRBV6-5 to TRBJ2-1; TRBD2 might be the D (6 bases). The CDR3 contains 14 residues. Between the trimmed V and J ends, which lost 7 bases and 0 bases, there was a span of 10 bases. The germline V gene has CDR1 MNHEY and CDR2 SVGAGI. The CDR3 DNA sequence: TGTGCCAGCAAGGAGGGGAGCTCCTACAATGAGCAGTTCTTC. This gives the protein CASKEGSSYNEQFF.

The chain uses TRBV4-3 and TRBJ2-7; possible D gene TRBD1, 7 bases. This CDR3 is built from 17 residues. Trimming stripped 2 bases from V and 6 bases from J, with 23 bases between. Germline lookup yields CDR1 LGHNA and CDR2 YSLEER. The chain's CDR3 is CASSQNSRGAILSEQYF. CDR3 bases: TGCGCCAGCAGCCAAAATAGCAGGGGGGCCATTCTATCCGAGCAGTACTTC.

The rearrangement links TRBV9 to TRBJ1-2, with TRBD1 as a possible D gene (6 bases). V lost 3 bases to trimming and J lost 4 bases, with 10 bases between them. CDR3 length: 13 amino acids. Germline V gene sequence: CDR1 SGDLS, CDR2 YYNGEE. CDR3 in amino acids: CASSAGQSYGYTF. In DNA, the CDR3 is TGTGCCAGCAGCGCAGGACAGTCCTATGGCTACACCTTC. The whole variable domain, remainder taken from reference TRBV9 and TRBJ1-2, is DSGVTQTPKHLITATGQRVTLRCSPRSGDLSVYWYQQSLDQGLQFLIQYYNGEERAKGNILERFSAQQFPDLHSELNLSSLELGDSALYFCASSAGQSYGYTFGSGTRLTVV.